This T cell receptor beta chain was captured in a study of blood T cell repertoires in COVID-19. Clones were read by immunoSEQ multiplex PCR, and TCRdb kept only the in-frame ones, dropping some. The sample contains 350,000 to 450,000 clones, around nine tenths of which appear only once. There are 14 residues in the CDR3. Germline V gives CDR1 SNHLY, CDR2 FYNNEI. The V and J ends lost 2 bases and 4 bases, in that order; junction bases with no gene match: 5. The material sequenced was PBMCs or T cells enriched from blood (not recorded which). This sequence originates from a woman aged 18-29 years who had been exposed to COVID-19. The chain is built from TRBV2 and TRBJ2-7; 7 nucleotides match TRBD2. CDR3 coding DNA: TGTGCCAGCAGTGAATGGGAGGGCCTGTACGAGCAGTACTTC. Its translation is CASSEWEGLYEQYF.